The clone carrying this T cell receptor beta chain was observed once. What it recognizes is unknown. These data are taken from a study of cytomegalovirus exposure and HLA in healthy donors. Whole-study results and caveats: The study recorded 150 to 200 TCR beta chains that were cytomegalovirus-associated. The classifier was said to identify cytomegalovirus status with high specificity and sensitivity. The CMV antigen specificity of a few CMV-associated chains was confirmed through in vitro analysis.

The study drew the donors from its roughly 120-subject validation cohort, separate from the approximately 700-subject first cohort. The CDR3 is 15 amino acids. Germline V gene lookup returns CDR1 MDHEN and CDR2 SYDVKM. The germline V and J ends were trimmed by 6 bases and 2 bases, with 16 bases remaining between them. The method was immunoSEQ multiplex PCR; TCRdb's version includes in-frame clones alone and lacks a portion of them. The data contain just over 20,000 clones, 95% to 97% of them singletons. The chain joins TRBV28 to TRBJ1-2, with D perhaps TRBD1 (5 bases). Sequencing was performed on PBMCs. The source of this sequence is a young man in good health and CMV-seropositive. CDR3 coding DNA: TGTGCCAGCAGCCGATTCCCCCAGGGAAACTATGGCTACACCTTC. Residues: CASSRFPQGNYGYTF.